These T cell receptor beta chains were read from a single sample in a study of human versus mouse CDR3 diversity and MHC coevolution. Only in-frame clones appear in the TCRdb table, and some are missing; sequencing was by immunoSEQ multiplex PCR. Seen here are about 60,000 clones, 94% observed once, and the top ten hold about 20%. The sequenced sample consisted of naive CD4+ T cells from blood. The receptors stem from a person between 60 and 70 years old in good health. Each CDR3 is given with its conserved first and last residue. A D gene is named only where the DNA matches it firmly. A row's size may be missing; if present it is once, few, many or a size class.

D gene,V gene,clone size,J gene,CDR3 protein,CDR3 DNA
-,TRBV19,few,TRBJ1-4,CASSIGDSNEKLFF,TGTGCCAGTAGTATCGGAGACTCGAATGAAAAACTGTTTTTT
TRBD1,TRBV29-1,-,TRBJ2-7,CSVKGQFPHEQYF,TGCAGCGTAAAGGGACAGTTCCCCCACGAGCAGTACTTC
TRBD2,TRBV9,-,TRBJ2-7,CASSVGTSGPAYEQYF,TGTGCCAGCAGCGTAGGGACTAGCGGGCCTGCCTACGAGCAGTACTTC
TRBD2,TRBV6-5,-,TRBJ2-4,CASSYSREGSKNIQYF,TGTGCCAGCAGTTACTCGAGGGAGGGTTCCAAAAACATTCAGTACTTC
TRBD2,TRBV5-5,-,TRBJ2-2,CASSHSGSPAGELFF,TGTGCCAGCAGCCATAGCGGGAGTCCAGCCGGGGAGCTGTTTTTT
TRBD2,TRBV19,-,TRBJ2-5,CASSSGGLAGGGAQYF,TGTGCCAGTAGTAGCGGGGGACTAGCGGGCGGGGGGGCCCAGTACTTC
-,TRBV11-2,-,TRBJ2-3,CASSRGLADNTDTQYF,TGTGCCAGCTCCCGGGGGCTAGCGGATAACACAGATACGCAGTATTTT
-,TRBV5-6,-,TRBJ2-2,CASSLVATGELFF,TGTGCCAGCAGCTTGGTGGCCACCGGGGAGCTGTTTTTT
TRBD1,TRBV9,-,TRBJ2-7,CASSVASNRGSLSYEQYF,TGTGCCAGCAGCGTAGCTTCAAACAGGGGCTCCCTCTCCTACGAGCAGTACTTC
-,TRBV6-5,-,TRBJ1-1,CASSEAWQGEAFF,TGTGCCAGCAGTGAAGCTTGGCAGGGTGAAGCTTTCTTT
-,TRBV27,once,TRBJ1-4,CASSRRDNNEKLFF,TGTGCCAGCAGTCGCCGGGACAATAATGAAAAACTGTTTTTT
-,TRBV7-3,-,TRBJ2-1,CASSQTSQGLKFF,TGTGCCAGCAGCCAAACCTCACAGGGATTAAAGTTCTTC
-,TRBV5-1,-,TRBJ1-1,CASSLSGLNTEAFF,TGCGCCAGCAGCTTGTCGGGGTTGAACACTGAAGCTTTCTTT
TRBD1,TRBV6-5,-,TRBJ1-3,CASSRQGARGNTIYF,TGTGCCAGCAGTAGACAGGGGGCAAGAGGAAACACCATATATTTT
TRBD1,TRBV5-7,-,TRBJ1-5,CASSETGGLDSFQPQHF,TGTGCCAGCAGCGAGACAGGGGGGCTCGATTCGTTTCAGCCCCAGCATTTT
TRBD1,TRBV7-9,-,TRBJ1-2,CASSSDRENYGYTF,TGTGCCAGCAGCAGCGACAGGGAGAACTATGGCTACACCTTC
-,TRBV2,-,TRBJ1-3,CASSEGQSGNTIYF,TGTGCCAGCAGTGAAGGACAAAGTGGAAACACCATATATTTT
-,TRBV9,-,TRBJ2-3,CASSVGSSGTDTQYF,TGTGCCAGCAGCGTAGGAAGTAGCGGCACAGATACGCAGTATTTT
TRBD2,TRBV7-8,-,TRBJ2-5,CASSPGSGGLQETQYF,TGTGCCAGCAGTCCGGGGAGCGGGGGCTTACAAGAGACCCAGTACTTC
TRBD1,TRBV10-3,-,TRBJ1-3,CAAQGDGNTIYF,TGTGCCGCACAGGGGGACGGAAACACCATATATTTT
-,TRBV23-1,-,TRBJ2-3,CASSQSGIRVWSTDTQYF,TGCGCCAGCAGTCAATCCGGTATCAGGGTCTGGTCCACAGATACGCAGTATTTT
TRBD2,TRBV5-1,-,TRBJ2-2,CASSRGGRPDTGELFF,TGCGCCAGCAGTCGCGGGGGGAGGCCGGACACCGGGGAGCTGTTTTTT
-,TRBV9,-,TRBJ1-4,CASSVGVRTNEKLFF,TGTGCCAGCAGCGTAGGGGTCAGGACTAATGAAAAACTGTTTTTT
TRBD1,TRBV6-6,-,TRBJ2-7,CASSLDRAYEQYF,TGTGCCAGCAGTTTGGACAGGGCCTACGAGCAGTACTTC
-,TRBV18,-,TRBJ2-2,CASSLEEAANTGELFF,TGTGCCAGCTCTCTCGAGGAAGCGGCGAACACCGGGGAGCTGTTTTTT
-,TRBV30,-,TRBJ2-3,CAWSFADTQYF,TGTGCCTGGAGTTTCGCAGATACGCAGTATTTT
TRBD2,TRBV7-6,-,TRBJ2-7,CASGLADSEQYF,TGTGCCAGCGGACTAGCCGATTCTGAGCAGTACTTC
-,TRBV12-5,-,TRBJ2-2,CASGNFDRTLGELFF,TGTGCTAGTGGAAATTTTGACAGGACGCTCGGGGAGCTGTTTTTT
-,TRBV29-1,-,TRBJ1-2,CSVEGQVDGYTF,TGCAGCGTTGAAGGACAGGTTGATGGCTACACCTTC
-,TRBV6-5,once,TRBJ1-5,CASSLRGSVGSQHF,TGTGCCAGCAGCCTCCGGGGGAGCGTCGGGTCCCAGCATTTT
-,TRBV5-1,-,TRBJ1-1,CASSLAGVLGNTEAFF,TGCGCCAGCAGCTTGGCCGGAGTCTTAGGAAACACTGAAGCTTTCTTT
TRBD1,TRBV27,few,TRBJ2-7,CASSRDRDRGSYEQYF,TGTGCCAGCAGTCGAGACCGGGACAGGGGCTCCTACGAGCAGTACTTC
-,TRBV5-1,-,TRBJ1-2,CASSLSGMGGYTF,TGCGCCAGCAGCTTGTCAGGGATGGGAGGCTACACCTTC